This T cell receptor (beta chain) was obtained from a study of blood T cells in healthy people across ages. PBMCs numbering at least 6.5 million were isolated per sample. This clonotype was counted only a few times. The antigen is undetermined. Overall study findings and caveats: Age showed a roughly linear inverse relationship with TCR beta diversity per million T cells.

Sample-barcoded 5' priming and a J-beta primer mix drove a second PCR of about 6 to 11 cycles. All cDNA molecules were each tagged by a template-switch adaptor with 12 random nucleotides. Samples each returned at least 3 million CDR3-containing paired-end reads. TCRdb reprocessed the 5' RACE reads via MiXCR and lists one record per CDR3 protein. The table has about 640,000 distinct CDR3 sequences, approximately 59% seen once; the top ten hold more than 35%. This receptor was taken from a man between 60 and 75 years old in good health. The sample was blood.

The CDR3 DNA reads TGCAGTGCTCAATCGGCGGGGGGAAATTACAATGAGCAGTTCTTC. This translates into CSAQSAGGNYNEQFF. V gene TRBV20-1 combines with J gene TRBJ2-1, with 8 bases fitting TRBD2. Germline-derived CDR1 and CDR2 are DFQATT and SNEGSKA (reference sequence). This CDR3 has 15 amino acids. Germline trimming cut 5 bases from V and 4 bases from J; bases unmatched to any gene: 10.